This T cell receptor (beta chain) was identified during a study of T cell changes during pregnancy in multiple sclerosis (dated by TCRdb to 2018 to 2020). At the level of the whole study: Changes in the T cell repertoire over the course of pregnancy were examined in this study in women with multiple sclerosis.

The germline V gene encodes CDR1 KGHSH and CDR2 LQKENI. The cysteine opens and the phenylalanine closes a CDR3 of 14 amino acids. Only the CDR3 DNA is retained, 42 bases long and in frame from the first base. V loses 6 bases of germline sequence and J loses 4 bases, and the interval between the two ends is 16 bases. Library preparation employed the immunoSEQ multiplex PCR assay. Drawn from immuneACCESS, this table holds only the in-frame rearrangements with V and J called that TCRdb kept. Clones are partly lost; checked studies trace under half to an unresolved V gene and leave the rest unexplained. This sample gives roughly 30,000 clones in total; 85% to 90% of them show up just once. The ten largest clones capture roughly 7.4% of the sample. This clone was counted once. The antigen it binds to is not known. Base-call qualities are not available, and no considerably larger clone is one nucleotide away.

The sequence was obtained from a female donor with multiple sclerosis, enrolled in a pregnancy study. The sample in question was CD8+ T cells from peripheral blood mononuclear cells, obtained before pregnancy. This chain joins TRBV18 to TRBJ2-7; D gene: possibly TRBD2, on 6 matching bases. In nucleotide form, the sequence is TGTGCCAGCTCCCAAGGCTCGGGGGATTACGAGCAGTACTTC. Its product reads: CASSQGSGDYEQYF.